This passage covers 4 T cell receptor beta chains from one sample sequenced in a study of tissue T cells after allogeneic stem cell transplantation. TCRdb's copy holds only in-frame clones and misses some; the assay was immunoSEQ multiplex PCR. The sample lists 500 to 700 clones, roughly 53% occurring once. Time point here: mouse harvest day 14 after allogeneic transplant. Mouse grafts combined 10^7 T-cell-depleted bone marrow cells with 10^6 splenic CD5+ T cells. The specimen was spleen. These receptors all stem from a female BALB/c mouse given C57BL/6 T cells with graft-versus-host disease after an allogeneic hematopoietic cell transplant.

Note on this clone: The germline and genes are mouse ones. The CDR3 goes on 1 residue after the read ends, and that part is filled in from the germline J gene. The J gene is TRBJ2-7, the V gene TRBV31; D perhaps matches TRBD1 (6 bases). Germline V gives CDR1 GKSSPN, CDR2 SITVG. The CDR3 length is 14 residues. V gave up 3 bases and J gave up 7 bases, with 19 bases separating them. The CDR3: CAWRSGVGPGEQYF. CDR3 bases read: TGTGCCTGGAGGTCAGGGGTCGGGCCGGGAGAACAGTAC.

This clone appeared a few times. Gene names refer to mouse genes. CDR3 sequence reads: CTCSAVGQYEQYF. The sequenced CDR3 bases are TGCACCTGCAGTGCAGTGGGACAGTATGAACAGTAC. The chain carries TRBV1 and TRBJ2-7; 7 bases fit TRBD1. The read halts 1 residue ahead of the CDR3 end, with the missing end drawn from the germline J gene. CDR3 length: 13 residues. With V trimmed by 1 base and J by 4 bases, 1 base remained unmatched. The germline gives CDR1 NSQYPW, CDR2 LRSPGD (reference sequence).

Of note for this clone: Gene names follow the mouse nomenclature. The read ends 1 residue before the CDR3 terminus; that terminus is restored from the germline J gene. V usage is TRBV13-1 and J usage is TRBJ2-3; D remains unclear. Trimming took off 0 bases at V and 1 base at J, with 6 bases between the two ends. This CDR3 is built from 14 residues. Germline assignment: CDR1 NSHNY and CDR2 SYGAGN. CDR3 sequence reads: CASSDGGGAETLYF. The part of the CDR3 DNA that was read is TGTGCCAGCAGTGATGGGGGAGGTGCAGAAACGCTGTAT.

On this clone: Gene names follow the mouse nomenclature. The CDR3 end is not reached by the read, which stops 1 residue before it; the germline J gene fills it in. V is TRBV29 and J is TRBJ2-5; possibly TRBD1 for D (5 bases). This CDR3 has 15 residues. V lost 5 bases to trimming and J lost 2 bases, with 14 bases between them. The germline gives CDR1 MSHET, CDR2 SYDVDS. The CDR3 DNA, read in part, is TGTGCTAGCAGTCCCCCAGGGTTTACCCAAGACACCCAGTAC. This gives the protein CASSPPGFTQDTQY. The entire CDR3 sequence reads CASSPPGFTQDTQYF.